These 10 T cell receptor beta chains were sequenced from one sample in a study of radiotherapy plus CTLA-4 blockade in lung cancer. The protocol was immunoSEQ multiplex PCR, while the TCRdb copy is restricted to in-frame clones and leaves out a portion. The table has about 76,000 clones, about four fifths seen once. Sequencing used peripheral blood, obtained from a patient treated with radiotherapy plus ipilimumab. The receptor set was obtained from a human donor with non-small cell lung cancer who had stable disease on radiotherapy plus ipilimumab.

V usage is TRBV27 and J usage is TRBJ2-5; 7 bases fit TRBD1. The ends lost 2 bases at V and 2 bases at J; junction bases unmatched: 2. The CDR3 runs to 14 residues. Germline CDR1 reads MNHEY; CDR2 reads SMNVEV (reference sequence). The CDR3 nucleotides read TGTGCCAGCAGTTTAAAGGGACAGCAAGAGACCCAGTACTTC. Translated, it gives CASSLKGQQETQYF.

The count of this clone is one. The rearrangement links TRBV5-5 to TRBJ2-7, with D perhaps TRBD1 (6 bases). CDR3 size: 13 residues. Germline CDR1 and CDR2: SGHKS and YYEKEE (reference sequence). V dropped 4 bases and J dropped 3 bases, with 11 bases sitting between them. CDR3: CASSQDRFYEQYF. DNA of the CDR3: TGTGCCAGCAGCCAGGACAGATTCTACGAGCAGTACTTC.

The rearrangement uses TRBV5-1 and TRBJ2-7; the match to TRBD2 covers 15 bases. This CDR3 spans 17 amino acids. Germline CDR1 SGHRS, CDR2 YFSETQ. Trimming took 4 bases from V and 3 from J; bases not matched to a gene: 8. The chain's CDR3 is CASSMTLGLAGGYEQYF. CDR3 bases: TGCGCCAGCAGCATGACATTGGGACTAGCGGGAGGCTACGAGCAGTACTTC.

Comment on this clone: This CDR3 is also generated by other DNA sequences in the sample. V is TRBV11-2 and J is TRBJ1-6, with D possibly being TRBD1 (5 bases). Germline V CDR1 and CDR2: SGHAT, FQNNGV. The CDR3 runs to 15 residues. V was clipped by 3 bases and J by 14 bases, with 20 bases between them. Here the CDR3 DNA reads TGTGCCAGCAGCTTGGGGGTGACGGGGGGTTGGACCCTCCACTTT. It is translated as CASSLGVTGGWTLHF.

This clone was observed a single time. The rearrangement links TRBV7-8 to TRBJ1-6; no clear D gene. This CDR3 has 16 amino acids. V dropped 0 bases and J dropped 9 bases, with 15 bases sitting between them. The germline V gene encodes CDR1 SGHVS and CDR2 FQNEAQ. DNA for the CDR3: TGTGCCAGCAGCTTAGCGGTAGGCAGTCCAGCTTCACCCCTCCACTTT. Its protein product is CASSLAVGSPASPLHF.

CDR3 DNA sequence: TGTGCCAGCAGCTTAATTGGCGGGAGGGCCCTCGGTGAGCAGTTCTTC. This sequence encodes CASSLIGGRALGEQFF. The chain recombines TRBV7-8 with TRBJ2-1, with TRBD2 matching 9 bases. The V gene's germline CDR1 is SGHVS and CDR2 FQNEAQ. V shed 2 bases, J shed 9 bases, and the junction held 11 bases outside the gene matches. The CDR3 totals 16 residues.

The chain recombines TRBV9 with TRBJ2-1; D unclear. CDR1 and CDR2 from the germline V gene are SGDLS and YYNGEE. This CDR3 is built from 12 residues. Trimming removed 0 bases from V and 4 bases from J, with 2 bases in between. CDR3 amino acids: CASSVVYNEQFF. For the CDR3, the DNA is TGTGCCAGCAGCGTAGTTTACAATGAGCAGTTCTTC.

The rearrangement joins TRBV29-1 to TRBJ2-1, with D maybe TRBD1 (7 bases). V was pared by 7 bases and J by 2 bases, with 15 bases between. The V gene's germline CDR1 is SQVTM and CDR2 ANQGSEA. The length of the CDR3 is 14 residues. In nucleotides, the CDR3 is TGCAGCGGCAGACAGGGAGGAACCTACAATGAGCAGTTCTTC. Encoded protein: CSGRQGGTYNEQFF.

CDR3 coding DNA: TGTGCCAGCAGCGAAGGACTAGCGGGGGGGAGGACAGATACGCAGTATTTT. Protein product: CASSEGLAGGRTDTQYF. This chain connects TRBV9 to TRBJ2-3; 15 bases are a match to TRBD2. Germline CDR1 is SGDLS and CDR2 is YYNGEE. This CDR3 region has 17 residues. J gave up 3 bases and V 3 bases, and 5 bases lay outside the gene matches.

V and J are TRBV7-9 and TRBJ1-1; 7 bases are a match to TRBD1. CDR1 is SEHNR and CDR2 is FQNEAQ in the germline V gene (reference sequence). V lost 5 bases, J lost 2 bases, and 5 bases stayed unmatched. The CDR3 spans 14 residues. CDR3 DNA sequence: TGTGCCAGCAGCCCCCGGACAGGTAACACTGAAGCTTTCTTT. Residues: CASSPRTGNTEAFF. The variable domain in full, completed from reference TRBV7-9 and TRBJ1-1, reads DTGVSQNPRHKITKRGQNVTFRCDPISEHNRLYWYRQTLGQGPEFLTYFQNEAQLEKSRLLSDRFSAERPKGSFSTLEIQRTEQGDSAMYLCASSPRTGNTEAFFGQGTRLTVV.